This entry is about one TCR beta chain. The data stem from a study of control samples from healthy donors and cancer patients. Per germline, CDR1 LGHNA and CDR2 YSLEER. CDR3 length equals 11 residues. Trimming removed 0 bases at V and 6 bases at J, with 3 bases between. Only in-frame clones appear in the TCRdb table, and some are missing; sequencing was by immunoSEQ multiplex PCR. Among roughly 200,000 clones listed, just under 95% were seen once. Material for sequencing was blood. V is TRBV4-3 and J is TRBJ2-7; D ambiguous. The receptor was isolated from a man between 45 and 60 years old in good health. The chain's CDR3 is CASSQDCEQYF. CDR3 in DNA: TGCGCCAGCAGCCAAGATTGCGAGCAGTACTTC.